One and the same sample provided the 3 T cell receptor beta chains below, sequenced in a study of OX40 agonist ivuxolimab in advanced cancers. The assay was immunoSEQ multiplex PCR, and TCRdb's table has in-frame clones only and misses some. The data show around 76,000 clones, under 80% seen once. The sequencing here drew on CD4+ or CD8+ T cells sorted from blood, taken in a trial of the OX40 agonist ivuxolimab. Receptors were obtained from an adult with an advanced solid tumor such as melanoma, head and neck, liver or kidney cancer.

V and J are TRBV2 and TRBJ1-4; the D gene is possibly TRBD1 (5 bases). Deletions cut 11 bases from V and 4 bases from J, with 11 bases between. Germline V gene sequence: CDR1 SNHLY, CDR2 FYNNEI. The CDR3 has 12 residues. The CDR3 nucleotides read TGTGCCGGACACGGAGATAATGAAAAACTGTTTTTT. This translates into CAGHGDNEKLFF.

The V and J genes are TRBV7-6 and TRBJ2-2; D is ambiguous. The CDR3 consists of 13 residues. Germline V gene data show CDR1 as SGHVS and CDR2 as FNYEAQ. Trimming took off 5 bases at V and 5 bases at J, with 9 bases between the two ends. The CDR3: CASSVLETGELFF. CDR3 DNA: TGTGCCAGCAGCGTTCTTGAAACCGGGGAGCTGTTTTTT. Drawing the rest from reference TRBV7-6 and TRBJ2-2, the complete variable domain is GAGVSQSPRYKVTKRGQDVALRCDPISGHVSLYWYRQALGQGPEFLTYFNYEAQQDKSGLPNDRFSAERPEGSISTLTIQRTEQRDSAMYRCASSVLETGELFFGEGSRLTVL.

The V call is TRBV30, the J call TRBJ1-4; perhaps TRBD1 as D (5 bases). The CDR3 is 12 residues long. CDR1 is GTSNPN and CDR2 is SVGIG in the germline V gene (reference sequence). V lost 5 bases to trimming and J lost 8 bases, with 12 bases between them. As DNA, the CDR3 is TGTGCCTGGGGATCAGGGTGGGAAAAACTGTTTTTT. This codes for CAWGSGWEKLFF.